Shown below are 17 T cell receptor beta chains from a single sample sequenced in a study of control samples from healthy donors and cancer patients (dated by TCRdb to the early 2020s). Library construction relied on the immunoSEQ multiplex PCR assay. The table comes from immuneACCESS by way of TCRdb, which keeps in-frame sequences with V and J called. Part of the clones is missing from these tables; in studies checked, under half for an unresolved V gene and the rest for unknown reasons. This sample holds 60,000 to 95,000 clones; more than 80% were observed only once. The ten largest clones take up about 15% of the sample. The sample was blood. The receptors shown here come from a man aged 50 to 59 in good health.

In nucleotides, the CDR3 is TGTGCCAGCAGCGTAGAATGGACAGATACGCAGTATTTT. Encoded protein: CASSVEWTDTQYF. The chain combines TRBV9 with TRBJ2-3; no clear D. This CDR3 has 13 amino acids. Germline CDR1 reads SGDLS; CDR2 reads YYNGEE. The V and J ends lost 0 bases and 3 bases respectively, with 5 bases between them.

The chain has TRBV9 and TRBJ2-7, with a tentative D call TRBD2 (7 bases). V was trimmed by 0 bases and J by 4 bases, leaving 11 bases between them. CDR3 length: 14 amino acids. CDR1 is SGDLS and CDR2 is YYNGEE in the germline V gene. The CDR3 loop is CASSVEGGGYEQYF. CDR3 nucleotides: TGTGCCAGCAGCGTAGAAGGGGGAGGGTACGAGCAGTACTTC.

J is TRBJ1-5 and V is TRBV6-6; maybe TRBD1 (6 bases). The CDR3 covers 13 residues. Trimming removed 7 bases from V and 2 bases from J, with 9 bases in between. CDR1 is MNHNY, CDR2 SVGAGI, per germline (reference sequence). In nucleotides, the CDR3 is TGTGCCAGCACTAGACAGGGCAATCAGCCCCAGCATTTT. This codes for CASTRQGNQPQHF.

The chain links TRBV19 to TRBJ1-5; D remains unclear. V dropped 3 bases and J dropped 7 bases, with 7 bases sitting between them. CDR1 and CDR2 (germline): LNHDA, SQIVND (reference sequence). The CDR3 totals 12 residues. CDR3 sequence (DNA): TGTGCCAGTAGTATGACCGGCCAGCCCCAGCATTTT. Its protein is CASSMTGQPQHF. Looking up the rest from reference TRBV19 and TRBJ1-5 gives the full variable domain: DGGITQSPKYLFRKEGQNVTLSCEQNLNHDAMYWYRQDPGQGLRLIYYSQIVNDFQKGDIAEGYSVSREKKESFPLTVTSAQKNPTAFYLCASSMTGQPQHFGDGTRLSIL.

The chain couples TRBV10-2 to TRBJ2-5; D gene ambiguous. Trimming pared 3 bases from V and 0 bases from J, leaving 11 bases between. The CDR3 is 15 amino acids. The germline V gene has CDR1 WSHSY and CDR2 SAAADI. CDR3 nucleotide sequence: TGCGCCAGCAGTGAAGTGATGGGATACCAAGAGACCCAGTACTTC. Protein: CASSEVMGYQETQYF.

The chain joins TRBV19 to TRBJ2-3, with 9 bases fitting TRBD2. The germline gives CDR1 LNHDA, CDR2 SQIVND (reference sequence). The ends lost 10 bases at V and 4 bases at J; junction bases unmatched: 15. The CDR3 is 16 amino acids. CDR3 sequence: CATGDLSGRFADTQYF. The CDR3 DNA reads as TGTGCCACTGGGGACCTTAGCGGGAGATTCGCAGATACGCAGTATTTT.

This chain joins TRBV7-8 and TRBJ1-1; no reliable D call. The germline gives CDR1 SGHVS, CDR2 FQNEAQ. The V end was cut by 4 bases, the J end by 3 bases, with 15 bases between. The CDR3 has 15 amino acids. DNA for the CDR3: TGTGCCAGCAGCTCCGAGCCCGGGCCTCACACTGAAGCTTTCTTT. Residues: CASSSEPGPHTEAFF.

The chain carries TRBV2 and TRBJ2-5, with 8 bases identical to TRBD2. The V segment lost 0 bases and the J segment 3 bases; nucleotides outside the gene matches: 6. The CDR3 is 16 amino acids. From germline, CDR1 is SNHLY and CDR2 FYNNEI. The CDR3 DNA sequence: TGTGCCAGCAGTGAAGCGAGGCTAGCGGGTAAAGAGACCCAGTACTTC. Translated, it gives CASSEARLAGKETQYF. The complete variable domain, with remaining parts taken from reference TRBV2 and TRBJ2-5, reads EPEVTQTPSHQVTQMGQEVILRCVPISNHLYFYWYRQILGQKVEFLVSFYNNEISEKSEIFDDQFSVERPDGSNFTLKIRSTKLEDSAMYFCASSEARLAGKETQYFGPGTRLLVL.

V usage is TRBV30 and J usage is TRBJ2-3, with TRBD2 matching over 8 bases. The CDR3 length is 14 residues. J lost 0 bases, V lost 5 bases, and 4 bases had no gene match. CDR1 is GTSNPN, CDR2 SVGIG, per germline (reference sequence). The CDR3 sequence is CAWGSGASTDTQYF. CDR3 in DNA: TGTGCCTGGGGTAGCGGGGCCAGCACAGATACGCAGTATTTT. The full variable domain, rest sourced from reference TRBV30 and TRBJ2-3, is SQTIHQWPATLVQPVGSPLSLECTVEGTSNPNLYWYRQAAGRGLQLLFYSVGIGQISSEVPQNLSASRPQDRQFILSSKKLLLSDSGFYLCAWGSGASTDTQYFGPGTRLTVL.

The sample holds a few counts of this clone. The chain carries TRBV20-1 and TRBJ1-5, with 7 nucleotides matching TRBD1. This CDR3 has 14 amino acids. Germline CDR1 is DFQATT and CDR2 is SNEGSKA (reference sequence). V was clipped by 6 bases and J by 6 bases; unmatched bases: 11. CDR3: CSASGQEVSQPQHF. The CDR3 DNA reads TGCAGTGCCAGTGGACAGGAGGTAAGTCAGCCCCAGCATTTT.

The rearrangement links TRBV7-2 to TRBJ2-1, with a weak D call TRBD1 (5 bases). The CDR3 has 14 residues. The germline V and J ends were trimmed by 4 bases and 7 bases, with 14 bases remaining between them. Germline V CDR1 and CDR2: SGHTA, FQGNSA. The CDR3 sequence: CASSSRATGNEQFF. As DNA, the CDR3 is TGTGCCAGCAGCTCTCGGGCCACAGGAAATGAGCAGTTCTTC.

The chain combines TRBV27 with TRBJ1-1, with a tentative D call TRBD1 (6 bases). Germline V CDR1 and CDR2: MNHEY, SMNVEV (reference sequence). The CDR3 contains 14 residues. Trimming stripped 0 bases from V and 7 bases from J, with 12 bases between. CDR3 DNA sequence: TGTGCCAGCAGTTTATCAATTAGGGGGTATGAAGCTTTCTTT. This codes for CASSLSIRGYEAFF.

The V gene is TRBV5-1, the J gene TRBJ1-2; tentatively, D is TRBD1 (6 bases). The CDR3 contains 15 residues. The germline CDR1 and CDR2 sequences are SGHRS and YFSETQ. Trimming cost V 3 bases and J 2 bases, with 14 bases left between them. The CDR3 loop is CASSSQGIRNYGYTF. The CDR3 nucleotides read TGCGCCAGCAGCTCGCAGGGGATAAGGAACTATGGCTACACCTTC.

The chain employs TRBV30 and TRBJ2-1, with 9 bases aligning to TRBD2. With V trimmed by 5 bases and J by 11 bases, 13 bases remained unmatched. This CDR3 is 14 amino acids long. Germline V gene data show CDR1 as GTSNPN and CDR2 as SVGIG (reference sequence). CDR3 DNA sequence: TGTGCCTGGTCAGGGGGGCTAGCGGGGATAAAGCAGTTCTTC. This codes for CAWSGGLAGIKQFF.

This clone was seen only a few times. The chain carries TRBV19 and TRBJ2-4; TRBD2 agrees at 7 bases. CDR1 is LNHDA, CDR2 SQIVND, per germline (reference sequence). V shed 2 bases and J 3 bases; nucleotides not matched to a gene: 13. The CDR3 is 18 amino acids. CDR3 in amino acids: CASSIFSIRGDDKNIQYF. The CDR3, as DNA: TGTGCCAGTAGTATATTCTCGATCCGGGGGGATGACAAAAACATTCAGTACTTC.

The chain carries TRBV3-1 (or the pseudogene TRBV3-2) and TRBJ2-5, with D unclear. V was clipped by 1 base and J by 6 bases, with 3 bases between them. Germline V gene sequence: CDR1 LGHDT, CDR2 YNNKEL (reference sequence). There are 11 residues in the CDR3. The CDR3 sequence: CASSQAKTQYF. The CDR3 bases are TGTGCCAGCAGCCAAGCTAAGACCCAGTACTTC.

The chain joins TRBV7-2 to TRBJ2-2, with D possibly being TRBD1 (6 bases). Trimming pared 5 bases from V and 2 bases from J, leaving 15 bases between. Germline loops: CDR1 SGHTA, CDR2 FQGNSA. The CDR3 has 16 amino acids. This CDR3 is CASSPQGRVNTGELFF. The CDR3 DNA follows: TGTGCCAGCAGCCCACAGGGACGGGTAAACACCGGGGAGCTGTTTTTT.